This passage covers 11 T cell receptor beta chains from one sample sequenced in a study of Ad26.COV2.S vaccination and SARS-CoV-2 variants. Treatment meaning: around 19 received Ad26.COV2.S at low or high dose, single or two shots; several received placebo; per-sample allocation not given. Collection of samples fell on day 63 after the first vaccine or placebo injection. Here immunoSEQ multiplex PCR was the method, and the copy in TCRdb shows in-frame clones only, minus some. The sample holds about 400,000 clones, 70% to 90% seen once. The sequencing used peripheral blood, collected in a trial of Ad26.COV2.S vaccine versus placebo. These receptors were collected from a person between 18 and 60 years old who received the Ad26.COV2.S COVID-19 vaccine or a placebo.

The J gene is TRBJ2-7, the V gene TRBV14; TRBD2 matches at 10 bases. The CDR3 has 17 amino acids. J gave up 6 bases and V 4 bases, and 15 bases lay outside the gene matches. From germline, CDR1 is SGHDN and CDR2 FVKESK. Here the CDR3 DNA reads TGTGCCAGCAGCCTCCTTGTCGAGCGGGAGGGTCGGACCGAGCAGTACTTC. Its protein product is CASSLLVEREGRTEQYF.

This chain's CDR3 is CASSQDRRARGYEQYF. Written as DNA, the CDR3 is TGTGCCAGCAGCCAAGATCGTCGGGCGCGGGGGTACGAGCAGTACTTC. V usage is TRBV3-1 (or the pseudogene TRBV3-2) and J usage is TRBJ2-7, with TRBD2 matching 7 bases. This CDR3 is 16 amino acids long. V lost 0 bases, J lost 4 bases, and 9 bases stayed unmatched. Germline CDR1 is LGHDT and CDR2 is YNNKEL (reference sequence).

V and J are TRBV20-1 and TRBJ2-7; 13 bases match TRBD2. The CDR3 spans 16 residues. Trimming removed 3 bases from V and 6 bases from J; junction bases left unmatched: 11. Germline V gives CDR1 DFQATT, CDR2 SNEGSKA (reference sequence). The CDR3 DNA reads as TGCAGTGCTAGTTCACTAGCGGGAGGGCCGGCGGGCGAGCAGTACTTC. This codes for CSASSLAGGPAGEQYF.

This sequence joins TRBV28 and TRBJ2-5; a possible D gene is TRBD2 (6 bases). The V end lost 4 bases, the J end lost 1 base, and 10 bases lay between the germline ends. Germline V gene data show CDR1 as MDHEN and CDR2 as SYDVKM. CDR3 length: 14 residues. DNA for the CDR3: TGTGCCAGCAGTTCGGACTACCTCCAAGAGACCCAGTACTTC. It codes for CASSSDYLQETQYF.

This chain uses TRBV3-1 (or the pseudogene TRBV3-2) with TRBJ2-7; 8 nucleotides match TRBD2. Germline V gene lookup returns CDR1 LGHDT and CDR2 YNNKEL (reference sequence). The CDR3 has 15 amino acids. The ends lost 2 bases at V and 5 bases at J; junction bases unmatched: 8. The CDR3 bases are TGTGCCAGCAGCCAAACAAGGGCCGGGGGGGACGAGCAGTACTTC. Its translation: CASSQTRAGGDEQYF.

J is TRBJ2-7 and V is TRBV20-1; TRBD1 agrees at 7 bases. The CDR3 has 13 residues. Germline CDR1 reads DFQATT; CDR2 reads SNEGSKA (reference sequence). Trimming took 3 bases from V and 2 from J; bases not matched to a gene: 4. CDR3 amino acids: CSASGGQPYEQYF. Written as DNA, the CDR3 is TGCAGTGCTAGTGGGGGACAGCCCTACGAGCAGTACTTC.

This CDR3 reads CASSLEQKGYGYTF. CDR3 sequence (DNA): TGCGCCAGCAGCTTGGAACAAAAAGGGTATGGCTACACCTTC. The chain uses TRBV5-1 and TRBJ1-2; D remains unclear. V was shortened by 0 bases and J by 5 bases, with 11 bases between the two germline ends. The CDR3 has 14 residues. Germline values: CDR1 SGHRS, CDR2 YFSETQ.

This rearrangement joins TRBV5-4 to TRBJ2-7; TRBD2 is a possible D gene (6 bases). Trimming removed 1 base from V and 5 bases from J, with 13 bases in between. Germline CDR1 is SGHNT and CDR2 is YYREEE (reference sequence). This CDR3 contains 14 residues. The CDR3 spells CASSLWQGGNEQYF. DNA of the CDR3: TGTGCCAGCAGCTTGTGGCAGGGAGGCAACGAGCAGTACTTC.

This sequence joins TRBV19 and TRBJ1-4, with D tentatively TRBD1 (5 bases). The germline gives CDR1 LNHDA, CDR2 SQIVND (reference sequence). V gave up 11 bases and J gave up 7 bases, with 17 bases separating them. The CDR3 length is 13 residues. CDR3 residues: CASSTWGGEKLFF. CDR3 bases: TGTGCCTCCTCGACCTGGGGGGGTGAAAAACTGTTTTTT.

CDR3 DNA sequence: TGCAGTGCAAGTTCCGGGGACGAGCAGTACTTC. Translated: CSASSGDEQYF. This chain links TRBV20-1 with TRBJ2-7; perhaps TRBD2 as D (5 bases). The CDR3 totals 11 residues. Germline CDR1 DFQATT, CDR2 SNEGSKA (reference sequence). V lost 6 bases and J 5 bases, leaving 11 bases between the germline ends.

This chain links TRBV7-8 with TRBJ1-2; no clear D gene. CDR1 SGHVS and CDR2 FQNEAQ come from the germline V gene. The V and J ends lost 5 bases and 4 bases respectively, with 14 bases between them. The CDR3 spans 14 residues. Here the CDR3 DNA reads TGTGCCAGCAGCCCTACGCGGGTTGGCTATGGCTACACCTTC. Translation gives CASSPTRVGYGYTF. Using reference TRBV7-8 and TRBJ1-2 for the parts outside the CDR3, the full variable domain is GAGVSQSPRYKVAKRGQDVALRCDPISGHVSLFWYQQALGQGPEFLTYFQNEAQLDKSGLPSDRFFAERPEGSVSTLKIQRTQQEDSAVYLCASSPTRVGYGYTFGSGTRLTVV.